This entry lists 20 T cell receptor beta chains sequenced from one sample in a study of metastatic and nonmetastatic thyroid tumors. TCRdb re-clonotyped the PCR reads via MiXCR. The sample holds about 69,000 clones, 14% seen once. Patients were all untreated before their thyroid surgery. Sequencing was done on a sample of blood. These receptor sequences come from a male donor with papillary thyroid cancer or a benign thyroid nodule (not recorded which). Some clones in this sample may be carry-over from other donors' samples.

This clone was recorded a few times. The chain has TRBV10-3 and TRBJ1-5; D remains unclear. V shed 6 bases and J shed 0 bases, with 12 bases lying between them. The CDR3 runs 15 residues. The germline gives CDR1 ENHRY, CDR2 SYGVKD. CDR3 in DNA: TGTGCCATCAGCAAGGAAATATGTAGCAATCAGCCCCAGCATTTT. It specifies CAISKEICSNQPQHF.

This clone showed up just a few times. At one end the junction does not follow the germline gene, possibly because of a read error. The rearrangement joins TRBV2 to TRBJ2-1; tentative D call: TRBD1 (6 bases). In germline, CDR1 is SNHLY, CDR2 FYNNEI. CDR3 size: 17 residues. CDR3 protein: CASSEVDSQDEINGQFF. CDR3 nucleotides: TGTGCCAGCAGTGAAGTGGACAGCCAGGATGAAATAAATGGGCAGTTCTTC. Full variable domain (missing parts from reference TRBV2 and TRBJ2-1): EPEVTQTPSHQVTQMGQEVILRCVPISNHLYFYWYRQILGQKVEFLVSFYNNEISEKSEIFDDQFSVERPDGSNFTLKIRSTKLEDSAMYFCASSEVDSQDEINGQFFGPGTRLTVL.

As to this clone: One end of the junction varies from germline; a read error may be responsible. V is TRBV6-2 or TRBV6-3 and J is TRBJ1-1, with a weak D call TRBD1 (5 bases). Germline V gives CDR1 MNHEY, CDR2 SVGEGT. CDR3 length: 15 amino acids. The CDR3 sequence is CASSYHDSVNTEDFF. The CDR3 DNA sequence: TGTGCAAGCAGTTATCACGACAGCGTAAACACTGAAGATTTCTTT.

Points on this clone: This same CDR3 is encoded by further DNA sequences in the sample. The J gene is TRBJ1-5, the V gene TRBV6-1, with 8 bases fitting TRBD1. Germline-derived CDR1 and CDR2 are MNHNS and SASEGT. After removal of 6 bases from V and 2 bases from J, the junction contained 3 bases not matched to a gene. This CDR3 contains 14 residues. The CDR3 DNA is TGTGCCAGCAGGTTGACAGGGGGCAATCAGCCCCAGCATTTT. Its translation is CASRLTGGNQPQHF.

Many counts were recorded for this clone. This rearrangement joins TRBV7-2 to TRBJ1-5; no clear D. V shed 5 bases and J shed 4 bases, with 9 bases lying between them. The CDR3 has 13 residues. Looked up from germline, CDR1 is SGHTA and CDR2 is FQGNSA. CDR3 in amino acids: CASSLTANQPQHF. The CDR3 nucleotides read TGTGCCAGCAGCCTAACCGCGAATCAGCCCCAGCATTTT.

At least ten counts were recorded for this clone. This same CDR3 is encoded by further DNA sequences in the sample. The chain carries TRBV11-2 and TRBJ1-1; 7 bases align to TRBD1. The V gene's germline CDR1 is SGHAT and CDR2 FQNNGV. V was pared by 8 bases and J by 5 bases, with 14 bases of the junction left unmatched. The CDR3 has 15 residues. The CDR3 nucleotides are TGTGCCAGCGGGGGAGGGGGCGATTTTCATACTGAAGCTTTCTTT. Translated: CASGGGGDFHTEAFF.

In its sample, this clone was seen many times. The rearrangement joins TRBV7-2 to TRBJ2-3, with 8 bases lining up with TRBD2. Germline V gene data show CDR1 as SGHTA and CDR2 as FQGNSA. Losses at the gene ends were 5 bases for V and 0 bases for J; bases not matched to a gene: 10. The length of the CDR3 is 17 residues. The DNA of the CDR3 is TGTGCCAGCAGCACCCGGCCTAGCGGGCTAAGCACAGATACGCAGTATTTT. This translates into CASSTRPSGLSTDTQYF.

This clone was recorded a few times. A single base separates this from a much larger clone, so it may be a read error. V usage is TRBV7-2 and J usage is TRBJ2-5; D call uncertain. The germline V gene encodes CDR1 SGHTA and CDR2 FQGNSA. Trimming took 2 bases from V and 6 from J, leaving 16 bases between them. The CDR3 extends over 15 amino acids. This chain's CDR3 is CASSLTWAKRQTQYF. CDR3 in DNA: TGTGCCAGCAGCTTAACTTGGGCAAAAAGGCAGACCCAGTACTTC.

This clone was picked up many times. Other DNA sequences within the sample encode an identical CDR3. The V call is TRBV5-5, the J call TRBJ2-1; TRBD1 might be the D (5 bases). Germline lookup yields CDR1 SGHKS and CDR2 YYEKEE (reference sequence). The germline V and J ends were trimmed by 0 bases and 2 bases, with 6 bases remaining between them. The length of the CDR3 is 14 residues. The DNA for the CDR3 is TGTGCCAGCAGCTTGGGGACAACCTACAATGAGCAGTTCTTC. It is translated as CASSLGTTYNEQFF.

This clone was seen many times. V gene TRBV6-2 or TRBV6-3 combines with J gene TRBJ1-1, with TRBD1 matching 9 bases. The junction had 6 bases not matched to a gene; V was cut back by 8 bases and J by 5 bases. From germline, CDR1 is MNHEY and CDR2 SVGEGT. This CDR3 has 13 amino acids. CDR3 nucleotide sequence: TGTGCCAGCCTTAGACAGGGGGGGACTGAAGCTTTCTTT. It yields the protein CASLRQGGTEAFF.

The rearrangement links TRBV7-9 to TRBJ2-7, with 7 bases identical to TRBD1. CDR1 and CDR2 (germline): SEHNR, FQNEAQ (reference sequence). V was clipped by 5 bases and J by 5 bases; unmatched bases: 9. The length of the CDR3 is 14 residues. The CDR3 coding sequence is TGTGCCAGCAGCCCACGGTACAGGGGCCACGAGCAGTACTTC. Its protein is CASSPRYRGHEQYF.

In DNA, the CDR3 is TGTGCCAGCAGTGAAGCGGTGGCAGGGCGCCAGCCCCAGCATTTT. Its protein is CASSEAVAGRQPQHF. The genes are TRBV6-1 and TRBJ1-5, with D tentatively TRBD1 (5 bases). The CDR3 extends over 15 amino acids. Germline V gives CDR1 MNHNS, CDR2 SASEGT. The V gene lost 0 bases and the J gene lost 7 bases, with 13 bases spanning the gap.

This clone came up a few times. A much larger clone lies one base from this, so it may be a read error. At the DNA level, this CDR3 is encoded by other sequences in the same sample as well. The rearrangement joins TRBV19 to TRBJ2-3; perhaps TRBD2 as D (7 bases). Germline V gene sequence: CDR1 LNHDA, CDR2 SQIVND (reference sequence). This CDR3 comprises 14 residues. Here the CDR3 reads CASWGRGDTDTQYF. The CDR3 DNA follows: TGTGCCAGCTGGGGTCGGGGGGACACAGATACTCAGTATTTT.

This clone has a handful of counts. The junction departs from the called germline gene at one end, perhaps through a read error. In nucleotides, the CDR3 is TGTGCCAGTAGTGACGGAAGTGGCTCCAATGAGCAGTTCTTC. Protein product: CASSDGSGSNEQFF. The V call is TRBV6-4, the J call TRBJ2-1; no clear D gene. The CDR3 is 14 amino acids. The germline V gene has CDR1 MRHNA and CDR2 SNTAGT.

This clone showed up just a few times. A read error may explain this, as a much larger clone is one base away. Other DNA sequences in the sample encode the same CDR3. The rearrangement joins TRBV10-3 to TRBJ1-1, with no clear D. The germline V and J ends were trimmed by 3 bases and 0 bases, with 11 bases remaining between them. The germline gives CDR1 ENHRY, CDR2 SYGVKD. This CDR3 is built from 15 residues. The CDR3 loop reads CAISDSTAMNTEAFF. CDR3 DNA sequence: TGTGCCATCAGTGATTCTACGGCCATGAACACTGAAGCTTTCTTT.

This clone was seen many times. The chain recombines TRBV27 with TRBJ2-1; the D gene is possibly TRBD2 (5 bases). The ends were cut back, 7 bases at V and 6 bases at J, with 16 bases in the middle. The CDR3 length is 14 residues. Germline loops: CDR1 MNHEY, CDR2 SMNVEV (reference sequence). The CDR3 sequence is CASMRAAPGNEQFF. In DNA, the CDR3 is TGTGCCAGCATGAGAGCGGCGCCGGGCAATGAGCAGTTCTTC.

The sample holds a few counts of this clone. An end of the junction does not agree with germline; a read error may underlie this. The gene calls are TRBV6-1 and TRBJ1-2; D not resolved. Per germline, CDR1 MNHNS and CDR2 SASEGT. This CDR3 region has 12 residues. The CDR3 DNA reads as TGTGCCAGCAGTAGCGGGCCGTATGGCTACAACTTC. Translating gives CASSSGPYGYNF.

As DNA, the CDR3 is TGTGCCAGCAGCTTAGGAATTTATAGTAACACTGAAGCTTTCTTT. It translates to CASSLGIYSNTEAFF. The V call is TRBV11-2, the J call TRBJ1-1; D call uncertain. The CDR3 is made up of 15 amino acids. V lost 1 base, J lost 2 bases, and 11 bases lay in between. Germline V lookup: CDR1 SGHAT, CDR2 FQNNGV.

This clone appeared many times. This chain connects TRBV10-1 to TRBJ2-7; D perhaps matches TRBD1 (6 bases). Germline V CDR1 and CDR2: WNHNN, SYGVQD (reference sequence). The CDR3 extends over 15 amino acids. V lost 3 bases to trimming and J lost 9 bases, with 21 bases between them. The DNA for the CDR3 is TGCGCCAGCAGTGAAACTGGGACATCCCCGCGGCGGCAGTACTTC. Translation: CASSETGTSPRRQYF.

The CDR3 DNA reads TGTGCCAGCAGCCGGGGACAGGGACTTGAGCTGAGCAATCAGCCCCAGCATTTT. Its protein product is CASSRGQGLELSNQPQHF. The V call is TRBV9, the J call TRBJ1-5; TRBD1 matches at 9 bases. Unmatched junction bases numbered 12, after V lost 4 bases and J lost 1 base. Germline V gives CDR1 SGDLS, CDR2 YYNGEE. This CDR3 has 18 residues.